These T cell receptor beta chains were read from a single sample in a study of T cell responses to AZD1222 COVID-19 vaccine. TCRdb's table, derived via immunoSEQ multiplex PCR, lists solely in-frame clones and lacks some. The table has approximately 110,000 clones, approximately 85% seen once. Specimen: peripheral blood, collected 28 days after the second AZD1222 dose. These receptors were collected from an adult who received the AZD1222 COVID-19 vaccine. Both conserved end residues are part of each CDR3. Each record gives: J gene, V gene, clone size, D gene, CDR3 DNA, CDR3 protein. The D gene is left open where the match is weak. A row's size may be missing; if present it is once, few, many or a size class.

TRBJ1-2 TRBV5-8 few NA TGTGCCAGCAGCTTGGCGAGGGATGGCTACACCTTC CASSLARDGYTF
TRBJ2-2 TRBV7-2 NA NA TGTGCCACCCTCCCCCGGGCAGGAGTGCCGTCCGGGGAGCTGTTTTTT CATLPRAGVPSGELFF
TRBJ2-3 TRBV11-2 once NA TGTGCCAGCAGCTTCCGACGGCCCTCACGAGGGGGTGAAACAGATACGCAGTATTTT CASSFRRPSRGGETDTQYF
TRBJ1-1 TRBV2 NA NA TGTGCCAGCAGCCCGCCTCACTTGAACACTGAAGCTTTCTTT CASSPPHLNTEAFF
TRBJ1-1 TRBV5-5 NA TRBD1 TGTGCCAGCAGCTTGTTAGGGGGCTGGGGCACTGAAGCTTTCTTT CASSLLGGWGTEAFF
TRBJ2-6 TRBV19 NA NA TGTGCCAGTAGTACCCCAGACAGGACTGGGGCCAACGTCCTGACTTTC CASSTPDRTGANVLTF
TRBJ2-5 TRBV28 few NA TGTGCCAGCACCCGAGACCTGGGGGGCGGAGAGACCCAGTACTTC CASTRDLGGGETQYF
TRBJ1-5 TRBV7-8 NA NA TGTGCCAGCAGCTTAGCGCCTATGTGGGAGGCGGGTCAGCCCCAGCATTTT CASSLAPMWEAGQPQHF
TRBJ1-5 TRBV6-5 NA TRBD1 TGTGCCAGCAGAAATGACAGGGCGGCCAATCAGCCCCAGCATTTT CASRNDRAANQPQHF
TRBJ2-7 TRBV28 NA TRBD1 TGTGCCAGCAGTTTAGAAGGGGGCGAGGTCTACGAGCAGTACTTC CASSLEGGEVYEQYF
TRBJ1-2 TRBV5-1 NA TRBD1 TGCGCCAGCAGCTTCCAACCAGGTGGACAGGGGGATGGCTACACCTTC CASSFQPGGQGDGYTF
TRBJ1-5 TRBV3-1/TRBV3-2 NA NA TGTGCCAGCAGCCTTCCCCGGGGTAAGGAATATCAGCCCCAGCATTTT CASSLPRGKEYQPQHF
TRBJ2-7 TRBV7-2 NA NA TGTGCCAGCAGCTTAGCGGTAGGCCTGATGAGATACGAGCAGTACTTC CASSLAVGLMRYEQYF
TRBJ1-1 TRBV7-2 few NA TGTGCCAGCAGCATTTCGACGGATTACACTGAAGCTTTCTTT CASSISTDYTEAFF
TRBJ2-1 TRBV28 NA NA TGTGCCAGCAGTTCCCCCGGGGCAGGCGATGAGCAGTTCTTC CASSSPGAGDEQFF
TRBJ1-1 TRBV12-3/TRBV12-4 NA TRBD1 TGTGCCAGCAGGGGTTGGACAGGTGATGAAGCTTTCTTT CASRGWTGDEAFF
TRBJ1-4 TRBV7-2 NA NA TGTGCCAGCAGCTTAGATTTGCTAACAGGGACGCAAAAACTGTTTTTT CASSLDLLTGTQKLFF
TRBJ1-2 TRBV9 NA NA TGTGCCAGCAGTCTTAGTAAGGGCTTTGGCGTCAACTATGGCTACACCTTC CASSLSKGFGVNYGYTF
TRBJ1-1 TRBV28 NA NA TGTGCCAGCAGTTTCGGTCCGGTGCTTCTGAACACTGAAGCTTTCTTT CASSFGPVLLNTEAFF
TRBJ1-1 TRBV5-6 NA TRBD1 TGTGCCAGCAGCTCCCTACAGGGGCGGGACACTGAAGCTTTCTTT CASSSLQGRDTEAFF
TRBJ2-7 TRBV5-6 NA NA TGTGCCAGCAGCTTGCTTCCCCTTGGGGCAAACCAAGAGCAGTACTTC CASSLLPLGANQEQYF
TRBJ1-2 TRBV4-3 NA TRBD1 TGCGCCAGCAGCCAAGTCCTAGCCGGGACAGAGACTAACTATGGCTACACCTTC CASSQVLAGTETNYGYTF
TRBJ1-1 TRBV19 NA NA TGTGCCAGTAGTATCACCGGAGCCAACACTGAAGCTTTCTTT CASSITGANTEAFF
TRBJ2-3 TRBV3-1/TRBV3-2 NA TRBD2 TGTGCCAGCAGCCCGGCGCTAGCGGGGGGGGTCCTGACTAACCTGCAGTATTTT CASSPALAGGVLTNLQYF
TRBJ1-5 TRBV6-5 NA NA TGTGCCAGCAAAGCAGATGCGCGCAATCAGCCCCAGCATTTT CASKADARNQPQHF
TRBJ1-4 TRBV27 NA NA TGTGCCAGCAGCCGGGCCGCACTGGGGTCCGAAAAACTGTTTTTT CASSRAALGSEKLFF
TRBJ2-7 TRBV18 NA TRBD1 TGTGCCAGCTCATCCCGGGACAGGGACTCCTACGAGCAGTACTTC CASSSRDRDSYEQYF
TRBJ1-2 TRBV2 once NA TGTGCCAGCAGTGTAACAGCCGCCTTC CASSVTAAF
TRBJ1-2 TRBV10-3 NA NA TGTGCCATCAGTGGAGGCCCGGGGAACGCCGGCTATGGCTACACCTTC CAISGGPGNAGYGYTF
TRBJ2-3 TRBV6-6 NA NA TGTGCCAGCAGTAAAACAGGGAAAGGTAGCACAGATACGCAGTATTTT CASSKTGKGSTDTQYF
TRBJ1-1 TRBV7-6 NA NA TGTGCCAGCAGCTCGACAGGAATGAACACTGAAGCTTTCTTT CASSSTGMNTEAFF
TRBJ2-5 TRBV20-1 NA NA TGCAGTGCTAGTGTAGGCCCCCCGGGGACCCAGTACTTC CSASVGPPGTQYF
TRBJ2-1 TRBV28 NA TRBD2 TGTGCCAGCAGTTACCCCTCTAGCGGGGGCTCCTACAATGAGCAGTTCTTC CASSYPSSGGSYNEQFF
TRBJ2-2 TRBV5-4 NA NA TGTGCCAGCAGACTAGCCCTAACCGGGGAGCTGTTTTTT CASRLALTGELFF
TRBJ1-3 TRBV30 NA NA TGTGCCGGGAGACCCGGGCACTCTGGAAACACCATATATTTT CAGRPGHSGNTIYF
TRBJ2-5 TRBV12-5 once TRBD1 TGTGCTAGTGGTTTGCTGGACAGGGATAACCAAGAGACCCAGTACTTC CASGLLDRDNQETQYF
TRBJ1-1 TRBV12-3/TRBV12-4 NA TRBD1 TGTGCCAGCAGCCTGACAGGGGACAGTGAAGCTTTCTTT CASSLTGDSEAFF
TRBJ1-1 TRBV3-1/TRBV3-2 few NA TGTGCCAGCAGCTCCCCGAGAGAGGGCTCCAACAAGGCTGAAGCTTTCTTT CASSSPREGSNKAEAFF
TRBJ2-1 TRBV9 NA TRBD2 TGTGCCAGCAGCCCGCAAGGACTAGCGGGAGAATACAATGAGCAGTTCTTC CASSPQGLAGEYNEQFF